The text below deals with one T cell receptor beta chain. The antigen is not known. Sequencing was performed with immunoSEQ multiplex PCR; in TCRdb, only in-frame clones are kept and a portion is missing. The sample shows about 150,000 clones, approximately 86% of them seen only once. This sample was taken from a study of cytomegalovirus exposure and HLA in healthy donors. The J segment lost 1 base and the V segment lost 4 bases, leaving 2 bases of the junction unmatched. The CDR3 loop spans 14 amino acids. CDR1 and CDR2 (germline): MNHEY, SMNVEV (reference sequence). Study-wide results and limits: As confirmed in vitro, three CMV-associated chains were specific for CMV antigens. Clusters of TCRs from the first cohort tended to co-occur in the 90 to 150 validation repertoires (as a later analysis found).

This TCR was recovered from a man younger than 30 in good health and CMV-seropositive. The sequencing input was PBMCs. This chain connects TRBV27 to TRBJ2-7; 9 bases are shared with TRBD2. The DNA of the CDR3 is TGTGCCAGCAGTTCTGGACTAGCGTCCTACGAGCAGTACTTC. Amino acid sequence: CASSSGLASYEQYF.